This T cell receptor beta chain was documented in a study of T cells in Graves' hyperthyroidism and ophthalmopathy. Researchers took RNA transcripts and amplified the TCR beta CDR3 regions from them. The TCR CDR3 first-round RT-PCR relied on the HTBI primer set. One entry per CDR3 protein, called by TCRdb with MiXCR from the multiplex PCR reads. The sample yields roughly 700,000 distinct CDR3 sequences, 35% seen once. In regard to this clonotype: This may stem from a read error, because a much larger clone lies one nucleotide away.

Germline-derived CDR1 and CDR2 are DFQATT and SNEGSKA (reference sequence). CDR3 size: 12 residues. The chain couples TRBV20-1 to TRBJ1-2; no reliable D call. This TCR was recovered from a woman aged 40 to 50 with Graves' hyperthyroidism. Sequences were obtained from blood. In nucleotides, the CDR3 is TGCAGTGCTAGAAATACGAACTATGGCTACGCCTTC. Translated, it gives CSARNTNYGYAF.